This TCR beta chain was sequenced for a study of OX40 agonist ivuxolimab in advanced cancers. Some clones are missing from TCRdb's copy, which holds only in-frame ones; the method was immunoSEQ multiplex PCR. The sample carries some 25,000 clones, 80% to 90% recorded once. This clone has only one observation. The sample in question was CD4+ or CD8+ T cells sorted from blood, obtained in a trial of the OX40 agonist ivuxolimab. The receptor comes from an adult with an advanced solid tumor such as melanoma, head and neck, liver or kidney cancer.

CDR3 sequence (DNA): TGTGCCAGCAAGACGACAGGGAGCAATCAGCCCCAGCATTTT. Encoded protein: CASKTTGSNQPQHF. The rearrangement links TRBV27 to TRBJ1-5; 7 bases map to TRBD1. Germline lookup yields CDR1 MNHEY and CDR2 SMNVEV (reference sequence). The CDR3 totals 14 residues. Unmatched junction bases numbered 4, after V lost 7 bases and J lost 1 base.